These 22 T cell receptor beta chains came from one sample sequenced in a study of cytomegalovirus exposure and HLA in healthy donors. 13 Jbeta primers and 60 Vbeta primers were used for the PCR. Using immunoSEQ multiplex PCR, the repertoire was profiled, and TCRdb retains in-frame clones only, with some absent. The sample lists about 200,000 clones, 60% to 80% occurring once. Sequencing was done on a sample of PBMCs. Source of these receptors: a young man in good health and CMV-seronegative.

J is TRBJ1-1 and V is TRBV27; D possibly corresponds to TRBD1 (5 bases). Germline lookup yields CDR1 MNHEY and CDR2 SMNVEV (reference sequence). V was cut by 3 bases and J by 2 bases, with 10 bases left in between. The CDR3 is 14 amino acids. CDR3 loop: CASSFRDSNTEAFF. In nucleotides, the CDR3 is TGTGCCAGCAGTTTCCGGGACTCTAACACTGAAGCTTTCTTT.

The rearrangement links TRBV27 to TRBJ1-5; TRBD1 might be the D (6 bases). Trimming took off 5 bases at V and 5 bases at J, with 19 bases between the two ends. Looked up from germline, CDR1 is MNHEY and CDR2 is SMNVEV (reference sequence). This CDR3 has 16 residues. CDR3 amino acids: CASSTFISGAYQPQHF. The CDR3 coding sequence is TGTGCCAGCAGTACTTTCATTTCAGGGGCCTATCAGCCCCAGCATTTT.

CDR3 sequence: CASSPKNREVAEQYF. The DNA for the CDR3 is TGTGCCAGCTCTCCTAAGAACAGGGAAGTCGCCGAGCAGTACTTC. The rearrangement joins TRBV18 to TRBJ2-7; D possibly corresponds to TRBD1 (6 bases). The CDR3 is made up of 15 amino acids. With 6 bases removed from V and 6 bases from J, the gap between germline ends came to 21 bases. Germline-derived CDR1 and CDR2 are KGHSH and LQKENI.

This clone was detected a few times. This chain joins TRBV28 and TRBJ2-1; 9 positions agree with TRBD2. Germline loops: CDR1 MDHEN, CDR2 SYDVKM. The junction had 7 bases not matched to a gene; V was cut back by 5 bases and J by 5 bases. The CDR3 has 15 amino acids. CDR3 sequence: CASSASGRIDNEQFF. For the CDR3, the DNA is TGTGCCAGCAGTGCCAGCGGGAGGATCGACAATGAGCAGTTCTTC.

The chain recombines TRBV9 with TRBJ1-1, with 8 bases lining up with TRBD1. Germline-derived CDR1 and CDR2 are SGDLS and YYNGEE. The CDR3 loop spans 16 amino acids. The junction had 10 bases not matched to a gene; V was cut back by 4 bases and J by 2 bases. The chain's CDR3 is CASSPGQGWSNTEAFF. CDR3 in DNA: TGTGCCAGCAGCCCCGGACAGGGTTGGTCCAACACTGAAGCTTTCTTT.

This clone was recorded only once. The chain is built from TRBV15 and TRBJ1-4; D remains ambiguous. The CDR3 loop spans 14 amino acids. Trimming took off 6 bases at V and 8 bases at J, with 16 bases between the two ends. Germline CDR1 reads LNHNV; CDR2 reads YYDKDF (reference sequence). The CDR3 sequence: CATSTEGDSEKLFF. The CDR3 DNA follows: TGTGCCACCAGTACGGAAGGAGATTCGGAAAAACTGTTTTTT.

V and J are TRBV6-1 and TRBJ1-1; the D gene is possibly TRBD1 (5 bases). This CDR3 has 15 amino acids. V was trimmed by 0 bases and J by 3 bases, leaving 11 bases between them. Germline V lookup: CDR1 MNHNS, CDR2 SASEGT. CDR3 nucleotide sequence: TGTGCCAGCAGTGAAGCGGGGACTGGGCACACTGAAGCTTTCTTT. Translation: CASSEAGTGHTEAFF.

The chain is built from TRBV7-3 and TRBJ2-1, with D perhaps matching TRBD2 (6 bases). The CDR3 contains 12 residues. Per the germline V gene, CDR1 is SGHTA and CDR2 is FQGTGA. The V end lost 4 bases, the J end lost 10 bases, and 11 bases lay between the germline ends. CDR3 sequence: CASSSGTGEQFF. CDR3 bases: TGTGCCAGCAGCTCAGGGACTGGCGAGCAGTTCTTC.

The chain joins TRBV7-9 to TRBJ1-5; a possible D gene is TRBD1 (5 bases). The CDR3 extends over 14 amino acids. Germline V gene data show CDR1 as SEHNR and CDR2 as FQNEAQ (reference sequence). Between the trimmed V and J ends, which lost 4 bases and 9 bases, there was a span of 16 bases. For the CDR3, the DNA is TGTGCCAGCAGCTCTACACAGGACCCAGGGCCCCAGCATTTT. Protein sequence: CASSSTQDPGPQHF.

The chain is built from TRBV5-1 and TRBJ2-5, with 10 nucleotides matching TRBD2. This CDR3 region has 16 residues. Germline values: CDR1 SGHRS, CDR2 YFSETQ. V trimming: 1 base; J trimming: 4 bases; junction bases outside the gene matches: 7. As DNA, the CDR3 is TGCGCCAGCAGCTTGTCCCTAGCGGGAGTTGCAGAGACCCAGTACTTC. It is translated as CASSLSLAGVAETQYF.

This chain connects TRBV4-2 to TRBJ2-7; the D gene is possibly TRBD2 (5 bases). In germline, CDR1 is LGHNA, CDR2 YNFKEQ. With 6 bases removed from V and 0 bases from J, the gap between germline ends came to 12 bases. The CDR3 has 14 amino acids. DNA for the CDR3: TGTGCCAGCAGTCCTAGCCTACTCTCCTACGAGCAGTACTTC. Amino acid sequence: CASSPSLLSYEQYF.

This clone was counted a single time. V gene TRBV5-6 combines with J gene TRBJ2-5; D gene ambiguous. The last part of the DNA fits TRBJ2-7 better; the J call may be wrong. The CDR3 has 14 residues. Looked up from germline, CDR1 is SGHDT and CDR2 is YYEEEE. CDR3: CASSLAGLSYEQYF. CDR3 nucleotide sequence: TGTGCCAGCAGCTTGGCCGGTCTGAGTTACGAGCAGTACTTC.

V gene TRBV13 combines with J gene TRBJ2-7; D is possibly TRBD1 (6 bases). Germline-derived CDR1 and CDR2 are PRHDT and FYEKMQ (reference sequence). Between the trimmed V and J ends, which lost 1 base and 4 bases, there was a span of 8 bases. This CDR3 is 13 amino acids long. CDR3: CASSLVQGYEQYF. CDR3 coding DNA: TGTGCCAGCAGCTTAGTTCAGGGGTACGAGCAGTACTTC.

This clone was found once. V and J are TRBV9 and TRBJ2-1, with 7 positions matching TRBD2. Germline CDR1 SGDLS, CDR2 YYNGEE. V was clipped by 0 bases and J by 5 bases; unmatched bases: 2. This CDR3 contains 14 residues. Written as DNA, the CDR3 is TGTGCCAGCAGCGTAGGGCTAGCGGACAATGAGCAGTTCTTC. It yields the protein CASSVGLADNEQFF.

The chain joins TRBV19 to TRBJ1-4, with 7 bases matching TRBD1. J was trimmed by 4 bases and V by 11 bases; bases with no gene match: 13. Germline values: CDR1 LNHDA, CDR2 SQIVND (reference sequence). The CDR3 covers 15 residues. CDR3 protein: CASSPQTGNNEKLFF. In DNA, the CDR3 is TGTGCCTCCTCCCCCCAGACAGGGAATAATGAAAAACTGTTTTTT. Full variable domain (outside the CDR3, taken from reference TRBV19 and TRBJ1-4): DGGITQSPKYLFRKEGQNVTLSCEQNLNHDAMYWYRQDPGQGLRLIYYSQIVNDFQKGDIAEGYSVSREKKESFPLTVTSAQKNPTAFYLCASSPQTGNNEKLFFGSGTQLSVL.

The chain combines TRBV6-6 with TRBJ2-1, with a possible D match to TRBD2 (6 bases). Germline V gives CDR1 MNHNY, CDR2 SVGAGI (reference sequence). This CDR3 comprises 16 residues. V gave up 3 bases and J gave up 8 bases, with 20 bases separating them. The CDR3 DNA reads TGTGCCAGCAGTTATACCGGGAGCGGGTTACGGGATGAGCAGTTCTTC. The encoded protein is CASSYTGSGLRDEQFF.

This clone was recorded a few times. The chain is built from TRBV11-2 and TRBJ2-2, with no clear D. This CDR3 spans 16 amino acids. V shed 4 bases and J shed 6 bases, with 18 bases lying between them. Germline CDR1 is SGHAT and CDR2 is FQNNGV. The CDR3 bases are TGTGCCAGCAGCTCCGACGCCTTAGCATGGCCCGGGGAGCTGTTTTTT. Translating it yields CASSSDALAWPGELFF.

V is TRBV5-1 and J is TRBJ2-5, with 9 bases that match TRBD2. CDR1 and CDR2 from the germline V gene are SGHRS and YFSETQ. There are 16 residues in the CDR3. Losses at the gene ends were 0 bases for V and 1 base for J; bases not matched to a gene: 4. The CDR3 DNA reads TGCGCCAGCAGCTTGGAGGCAGCGGGGGGCCAAGAGACCCAGTACTTC. It yields the protein CASSLEAAGGQETQYF.

The V and J genes are TRBV9 and TRBJ1-3; the D is unclear. Germline CDR1 SGDLS, CDR2 YYNGEE. The CDR3 runs 11 residues. V dropped 3 bases and J dropped 9 bases, with 7 bases sitting between them. The CDR3 nucleotides read TGTGCCAGCAGCGGCGATTCCACCATATATTTT. Encoded protein: CASSGDSTIYF.

The rearrangement links TRBV19 to TRBJ2-2; 9 bases map to TRBD2. Per germline, CDR1 LNHDA and CDR2 SQIVND (reference sequence). Trimming took 3 bases from V and 3 from J; bases not matched to a gene: 8. The CDR3 covers 17 residues. CDR3 amino acids: CASSIRSGGRYTGELFF. The DNA of the CDR3 is TGTGCCAGTAGTATTCGGAGCGGGGGGCGGTACACCGGGGAGCTGTTTTTT. Variable domain in full (rest from reference TRBV19 and TRBJ2-2): DGGITQSPKYLFRKEGQNVTLSCEQNLNHDAMYWYRQDPGQGLRLIYYSQIVNDFQKGDIAEGYSVSREKKESFPLTVTSAQKNPTAFYLCASSIRSGGRYTGELFFGEGSRLTVL.

The rearrangement uses TRBV5-1 and TRBJ2-7; 7 bases agree with TRBD2. The CDR3 spans 15 residues. Germline CDR1 and CDR2: SGHRS and YFSETQ. The V segment lost 4 bases and the J segment 5 bases; nucleotides outside the gene matches: 12. CDR3: CASSPGTTLRDEQYF. CDR3 in DNA: TGCGCCAGCAGCCCCGGGACTACCCTGCGGGACGAGCAGTACTTC.

The gene calls are TRBV7-8 and TRBJ2-2, with 7 bases identical to TRBD2. Germline lookup yields CDR1 SGHVS and CDR2 FQNEAQ. This CDR3 spans 15 amino acids. With 2 bases clipped from V and 7 bases from J, the junction kept 7 bases outside the gene matches. The CDR3 sequence: CASSLSVGGVGELFF. For the CDR3, the DNA is TGTGCCAGCAGCTTATCAGTGGGAGGGGTCGGGGAGCTGTTTTTT. Together with reference TRBV7-8 and TRBJ2-2, the CDR3 gives the full variable domain: GAGVSQSPRYKVAKRGQDVALRCDPISGHVSLFWYQQALGQGPEFLTYFQNEAQLDKSGLPSDRFFAERPEGSVSTLKIQRTQQEDSAVYLCASSLSVGGVGELFFGEGSRLTVL.